Reported below is one TCR beta chain. The sample comes from a study of T cell changes during pregnancy in multiple sclerosis. Data came from immunoSEQ multiplex PCR; TCRdb stores just in-frame clones and leaves some out. The data show tens of thousands of clones, roughly nine tenths seen once. With 3 bases removed from V and 1 base from J, the gap between germline ends came to 6 bases. Germline V gene lookup returns CDR1 SGHVS and CDR2 FNYEAQ. The CDR3 contains 14 residues. This sequence originates from a female donor in good health, enrolled as a control in a pregnancy study. V gene TRBV7-6 combines with J gene TRBJ2-2; D is undetermined. Sequenced material: peripheral blood, taken in the third trimester of pregnancy. The CDR3 protein is CASSFLGNTGELFF. The CDR3 DNA sequence: TGTGCCAGCAGCTTCCTAGGGAACACCGGGGAGCTGTTTTTT.